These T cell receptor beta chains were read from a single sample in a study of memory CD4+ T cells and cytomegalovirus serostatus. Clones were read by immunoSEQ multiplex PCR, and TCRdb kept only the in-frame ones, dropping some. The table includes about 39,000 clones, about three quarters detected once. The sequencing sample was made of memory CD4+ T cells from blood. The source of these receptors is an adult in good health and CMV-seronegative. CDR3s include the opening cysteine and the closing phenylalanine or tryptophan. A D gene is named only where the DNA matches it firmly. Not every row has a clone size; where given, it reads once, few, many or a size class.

cdr3_aa: CSVEGPNTGELFF
cdr3_nt: TGCAGCGTCGAGGGACCGAACACCGGGGAGCTGTTTTTT
clone_size: .
j_call: TRBJ2-2
d_call: .
v_call: TRBV29-1

cdr3_aa: CAWSVASGGATDTQYF
cdr3_nt: TGTGCCTGGAGTGTCGCTAGCGGGGGGGCTACAGATACGCAGTATTTT
clone_size: .
j_call: TRBJ2-3
d_call: TRBD2
v_call: TRBV30

cdr3_aa: CASSQDSGLQGVNIQYF
cdr3_nt: TGTGCCAGCAGCCAAGACTCGGGACTACAAGGGGTGAACATTCAGTACTTC
clone_size: few
j_call: TRBJ2-4
d_call: TRBD2
v_call: TRBV4-2

cdr3_aa: CAWGTGSISGNTIYF
cdr3_nt: TGTGCCTGGGGGACAGGAAGCATCTCTGGAAACACCATATATTTT
clone_size: .
j_call: TRBJ1-3
d_call: TRBD1
v_call: TRBV30

cdr3_aa: CASSYDRYTEAFF
cdr3_nt: TGTGCCAGCAGTTACGACCGTTACACTGAAGCTTTCTTT
clone_size: few
j_call: TRBJ1-1
d_call: .
v_call: TRBV6-5

cdr3_aa: CAISRLAGGSEQYF
cdr3_nt: TGTGCCATCAGTCGACTAGCGGGGGGATCCGAGCAGTACTTC
clone_size: .
j_call: TRBJ2-7
d_call: TRBD2
v_call: TRBV10-3

cdr3_aa: CASSLQGLTGWPFF
cdr3_nt: TGTGCCAGCAGCTTACAGGGACTCACAGGGTGGCCTTTCTTT
clone_size: .
j_call: TRBJ1-1
d_call: .
v_call: TRBV7-8

cdr3_aa: CASSLGQESYEQFF
cdr3_nt: TGTGCCAGTAGCTTAGGACAGGAGTCTTATGAGCAGTTCTTC
clone_size: .
j_call: TRBJ2-1
d_call: TRBD1
v_call: TRBV19

cdr3_aa: CASSPPGHENYGYTF
cdr3_nt: TGTGCCAGCAGCCCCCCGGGACACGAAAACTATGGCTACACCTTC
clone_size: medium-sized
j_call: TRBJ1-2
d_call: .
v_call: TRBV14

cdr3_aa: CASSLTTPGGFHEQFF
cdr3_nt: TGCGCCAGCAGCTTGACAACCCCGGGGGGCTTCCATGAGCAGTTCTTC
clone_size: .
j_call: TRBJ2-1
d_call: .
v_call: TRBV5-1

cdr3_aa: CASSQGTPATNEKLFF
cdr3_nt: TGTGCCAGCAGCCAGGGGACACCCGCAACTAATGAAAAACTGTTTTTT
clone_size: .
j_call: TRBJ1-4
d_call: .
v_call: TRBV5-4

cdr3_aa: CASSPRTSASYEQYF
cdr3_nt: TGTGCCAGTAGTCCCCGAACTAGCGCCTCCTACGAGCAGTACTTC
clone_size: .
j_call: TRBJ2-7
d_call: TRBD2
v_call: TRBV19

cdr3_aa: CASSGKDPLWADTQYF
cdr3_nt: TGTGCCAGCAGTGGAAAGGACCCTCTATGGGCAGATACGCAGTATTTT
clone_size: .
j_call: TRBJ2-3
d_call: .
v_call: TRBV6-1

cdr3_aa: CASSELGVRTGTEAFF
cdr3_nt: TGTGCCAGCAGTGAACTTGGAGTCAGGACTGGCACTGAAGCTTTCTTT
clone_size: few
j_call: TRBJ1-1
d_call: .
v_call: TRBV2

cdr3_aa: CASSTRGQGATGGTEAFF
cdr3_nt: TGTGCCAGCAGCACCCGGGGACAGGGGGCGACTGGGGGCACTGAAGCTTTCTTT
clone_size: once
j_call: TRBJ1-1
d_call: TRBD1
v_call: TRBV7-6

cdr3_aa: CASSTGAPNEQYF
cdr3_nt: TGTGCCAGCAGCACGGGAGCTCCGAACGAGCAGTACTTC
clone_size: .
j_call: TRBJ2-7
d_call: .
v_call: TRBV5-6

cdr3_aa: CASRPPGQGDGYTF
cdr3_nt: TGTGCCAGCAGACCTCCGGGACAGGGGGATGGCTACACCTTC
clone_size: .
j_call: TRBJ1-2
d_call: TRBD1
v_call: TRBV5-8

cdr3_aa: CASRVKNQPQHF
cdr3_nt: TGTGCCAGTAGAGTCAAGAATCAGCCCCAGCATTTT
clone_size: few
j_call: TRBJ1-5
d_call: .
v_call: TRBV19

cdr3_aa: CAARRLAGVNEQFF
cdr3_nt: TGCGCAGCAAGGAGACTAGCGGGGGTTAATGAGCAGTTCTTC
clone_size: .
j_call: TRBJ2-1
d_call: TRBD2
v_call: TRBV4-1

cdr3_aa: CASSLGSRNTEAFF
cdr3_nt: TGTGCCAGCAGCTTGGGCAGCAGGAACACTGAAGCTTTCTTT
clone_size: .
j_call: TRBJ1-1
d_call: .
v_call: TRBV7-2

cdr3_aa: CASSPGTQMNTEAFF
cdr3_nt: TGTGCCAGCTCACCGGGGACGCAGATGAACACTGAAGCTTTCTTT
clone_size: .
j_call: TRBJ1-1
d_call: .
v_call: TRBV18

cdr3_aa: CSVFPRDLFEAFF
cdr3_nt: TGCAGCGTTTTTCCAAGGGATTTGTTCGAAGCTTTCTTT
clone_size: .
j_call: TRBJ1-1
d_call: .
v_call: TRBV29-1

cdr3_aa: CASRKLNSPLHF
cdr3_nt: TGTGCCAGCAGAAAGCTCAATTCACCCCTCCACTTT
clone_size: .
j_call: TRBJ1-6
d_call: .
v_call: TRBV25-1

cdr3_aa: CASSLGQMTGELFF
cdr3_nt: TGTGCCAGCAGCTTGGGACAGATGACCGGGGAGCTGTTTTTT
clone_size: .
j_call: TRBJ2-2
d_call: TRBD1
v_call: TRBV27

cdr3_aa: CASSTGRETQYF
cdr3_nt: TGTGCCAGCTCAACAGGGAGAGAGACCCAGTACTTC
clone_size: .
j_call: TRBJ2-5
d_call: .
v_call: TRBV18

cdr3_aa: CASSLRTSGGRYEQYF
cdr3_nt: TGTGCCAGCAGCCTACGGACTAGCGGGGGGAGATACGAGCAGTACTTC
clone_size: .
j_call: TRBJ2-7
d_call: TRBD2
v_call: TRBV7-2

cdr3_aa: CASSMGRDEKLFF
cdr3_nt: TGTGCCAGCAGCATGGGGAGGGATGAAAAACTGTTTTTT
clone_size: .
j_call: TRBJ1-4
d_call: .
v_call: TRBV5-6